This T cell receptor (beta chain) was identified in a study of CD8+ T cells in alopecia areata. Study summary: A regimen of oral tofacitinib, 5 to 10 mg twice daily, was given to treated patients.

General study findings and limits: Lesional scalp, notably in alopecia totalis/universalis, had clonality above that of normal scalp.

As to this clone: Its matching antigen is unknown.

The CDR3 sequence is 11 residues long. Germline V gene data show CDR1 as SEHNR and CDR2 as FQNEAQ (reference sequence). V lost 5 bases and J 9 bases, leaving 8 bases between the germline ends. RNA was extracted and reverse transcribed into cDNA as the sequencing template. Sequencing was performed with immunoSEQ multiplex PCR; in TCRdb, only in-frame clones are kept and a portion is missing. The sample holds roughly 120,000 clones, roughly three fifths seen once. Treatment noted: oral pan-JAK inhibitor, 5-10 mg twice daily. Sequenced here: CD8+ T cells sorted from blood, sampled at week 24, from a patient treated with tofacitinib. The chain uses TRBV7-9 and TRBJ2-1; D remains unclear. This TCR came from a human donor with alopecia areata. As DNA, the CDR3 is TGTGCCAGCAGCCCGGCCGGTGAGCAGTTCTTC. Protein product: CASSPAGEQFF.